The 15 T cell receptor beta chains below come from one sample, sequenced in a study of T cells in localized non-small cell lung cancer. Assay: immunoSEQ multiplex PCR; the TCRdb copy retains only in-frame clones and omits some. The sample records about 74,000 clones, roughly 83% being singletons. The input for sequencing was peripheral blood, taken before any cancer treatment. The receptors originated from a female donor of 60 years or more with stage I lung adenocarcinoma.

The CDR3 nucleotides read TGTGCCAGCAGCACCCGGAGACTAGCGTGCCGACCGCAGTATTTT. This encodes CASSTRRLACRPQYF. This chain uses TRBV21-1 with TRBJ2-3; TRBD2, the table's D call, was not compared with the DNA. TRBV21-1 is flagged as a pseudogene. The CDR3 sequence is 15 residues long.

DNA of the CDR3: TGTGCCAGCAGCTCCGACAGGAGCTCCTACGAGCAGTACTTC. It specifies CASSSDRSSYEQYF. The J gene is TRBJ2-7, the V gene TRBV5-8; D may be TRBD1 (6 bases). This CDR3 is 14 amino acids long. CDR1 is SGHTS, CDR2 YDEGEE, per germline. The V and J ends lost 3 bases and 0 bases respectively, with 10 bases between them.

In its sample, this clone was seen once. The genes are TRBV5-4 and TRBJ1-5; D call uncertain. This CDR3 region has 17 residues. V lost 0 bases, J lost 2 bases, and 15 bases lay in between. Germline CDR1 reads SGHNT; CDR2 reads YYREEE (reference sequence). CDR3 nucleotides: TGTGCCAGCAGCTTGGGAGGTCCGGGGTCGGGCAATCAGCCCCAGCATTTT. It specifies CASSLGGPGSGNQPQHF.

This clone was seen once. The gene calls are TRBV27 and TRBJ2-3; 9 positions agree with TRBD1. V lost 0 bases and J lost 3; bases outside the gene matches: 1. This CDR3 contains 15 residues. Germline V gives CDR1 MNHEY, CDR2 SMNVEV (reference sequence). For the CDR3, the DNA is TGTGCCAGCAGTTTATCCGGGACAGGGACAGATACGCAGTATTTT. Translation: CASSLSGTGTDTQYF.

The chain carries TRBV2 and TRBJ2-5, with 8 bases fitting TRBD1. With the DNA end fitting TRBJ2-7 better, the J assignment may be wrong. The germline gives CDR1 SNHLY, CDR2 FYNNEI. This CDR3 spans 14 amino acids. CDR3 nucleotides: TGTGCCAGCAATCGGGACAGGACGTCCTACGAGCAGTACTTC. It is translated as CASNRDRTSYEQYF.

This chain uses TRBV13 with TRBJ2-3; D is perhaps TRBD2 (5 bases). Germline assignment: CDR1 PRHDT and CDR2 FYEKMQ (reference sequence). The length of the CDR3 is 14 residues. V lost 5 bases and J lost 5, with 14 bases in between. The CDR3 bases are TGTGCCAGCAGCCCAATTCTAAGCGGAGATACGCAGTATTTT. This sequence encodes CASSPILSGDTQYF.

This clone was found once. The rearrangement links TRBV28 to TRBJ2-4; D may match TRBD1 or TRBD2 (5 bases each). Between the trimmed V and J ends, which lost 6 bases and 4 bases, there was a span of 13 bases. Germline assignment: CDR1 MDHEN and CDR2 SYDVKM. This CDR3 region has 14 residues. The CDR3 DNA sequence: TGTGCCAGCAGGGGGGTGGACCGAAAAAACATTCAGTACTTC. Its protein is CASRGVDRKNIQYF. Full variable domain (rest looked up from reference TRBV28 and TRBJ2-4): DVKVTQSSRYLVKRTGEKVFLECVQDMDHENMFWYRQDPGLGLRLIYFSYDVKMKEKGDIPEGYSVSREKKERFSLILESASTNQTSMYLCASRGVDRKNIQYFGAGTRLSVL.

The genes are TRBV2 and TRBJ1-5, with D unresolved. V gave up 6 bases and J gave up 1 base, with 10 bases separating them. Germline V CDR1 and CDR2: SNHLY, FYNNEI. This CDR3 is built from 14 residues. Here the CDR3 reads CASSRVRSNQPQHF. The CDR3 DNA follows: TGTGCCAGCAGCCGGGTTAGGAGCAATCAGCCCCAGCATTTT.

The rearrangement uses TRBV28 and TRBJ1-5; D is uncertain. This CDR3 region has 12 residues. Germline V lookup: CDR1 MDHEN, CDR2 SYDVKM. Trimming took off 9 bases at V and 5 bases at J, with 11 bases between the two ends. The CDR3 spells CASTGVDQPQHF. The CDR3 bases are TGTGCCAGTACCGGGGTTGATCAGCCCCAGCATTTT.

The chain uses TRBV18 and TRBJ2-2; either TRBD1 or TRBD2 may supply D (5 bases each). Between the trimmed V and J ends, which lost 3 bases and 3 bases, there was a span of 8 bases. Germline CDR1 is KGHSH and CDR2 is LQKENI. The CDR3 extends over 14 amino acids. CDR3 protein: CASSPGRDTGELFF. The CDR3 DNA reads TGTGCCAGCTCACCGGGACGAGACACCGGGGAGCTGTTTTTT.

Only a few counts were recorded for this clone. The J gene is TRBJ2-5, the V gene TRBV6-1, with 11 bases identical to TRBD2. The CDR3 consists of 13 residues. Looked up from germline, CDR1 is MNHNS and CDR2 is SASEGT. Trimming took 6 bases from V and 5 from J; bases not matched to a gene: 2. CDR3 sequence (DNA): TGTGCCAGCAGGACTAGCGGGGCGGAGACCCAGTACTTC. It yields the protein CASRTSGAETQYF.

This rearrangement joins TRBV7-2 to TRBJ1-6; TRBD1 might be the D (6 bases). This CDR3 spans 17 amino acids. V was shortened by 5 bases and J by 7 bases, with 21 bases between the two germline ends. Germline CDR1 and CDR2: SGHTA and FQGNSA. The CDR3 spells CASSPPRRGASNSPLHF. Written as DNA, the CDR3 is TGTGCCAGCAGCCCACCCCGTAGGGGGGCGAGCAATTCACCCCTCCACTTT.

The V gene is TRBV28, the J gene TRBJ2-7; the match to TRBD2 covers 7 bases. The CDR3 is made up of 15 amino acids. J was trimmed by 2 bases and V by 4 bases; bases with no gene match: 8. Germline values: CDR1 MDHEN, CDR2 SYDVKM. In DNA, the CDR3 is TGTGCCAGCAGTTCCCTGGGAGGGGAACCCTACGAGCAGTACTTC. Translating gives CASSSLGGEPYEQYF.

About this clone: Its ends do not fully match the called genes, so a read error is possible. This rearrangement joins TRBV5-4 to TRBJ1-2; 9 nucleotides match TRBD1. The CDR3 runs 13 residues. Germline loops: CDR1 SGHNT, CDR2 YYREEE (reference sequence). The CDR3 DNA reads TGTGCCAGCAGCCCCGGGACAGGGATTGGCTGCACCTTC. Its protein is CASSPGTGIGCTF.

This clone has a single count. The CDR3 is CASTHSRRANTGELFF. CDR3 nucleotides: TGTGCCAGTACCCACAGTAGGCGGGCGAACACCGGGGAGCTGTTTTTT. This chain joins TRBV19 and TRBJ2-2, with D possibly being TRBD2 (5 bases). CDR3 length: 16 residues. Per germline, CDR1 LNHDA and CDR2 SQIVND (reference sequence). V was cut by 7 bases and J by 0 bases, with 15 bases left in between. The full variable domain, completed using reference TRBV19 and TRBJ2-2, is DGGITQSPKYLFRKEGQNVTLSCEQNLNHDAMYWYRQDPGQGLRLIYYSQIVNDFQKGDIAEGYSVSREKKESFPLTVTSAQKNPTAFYLCASTHSRRANTGELFFGEGSRLTVL.